This T cell receptor beta chain was captured in a study of blood T cell repertoires in COVID-19. At the level of the study: Italy, Spain and the United States were the sources of the convalescent and acute COVID-19 samples. In each case, the material was cDNA or gDNA derived from T cells, B-cell-depleted T cells, or PBMCs.

There are 15 residues in the CDR3. Germline V gene data show CDR1 as MNHNY and CDR2 as SVGAGI (reference sequence). V shed 0 bases and J 11 bases; nucleotides not matched to a gene: 7. Under the authors' procedure: Nucleated cell number was recorded as an estimate derived from reference gene primer amplification. Produced via immunoSEQ multiplex PCR; TCRdb's table is partial and in-frame only. That table gives V, J and clone size, and the DNA gave D and trimming. Of approximately 670,000 clones in the sample, approximately 90% were seen once. The rearrangement links TRBV6-6 to TRBJ1-6; TRBD1 matches at 7 bases. Sequencing input: peripheral blood. The receptor was derived from a woman between 18 and 30 years old with acute or convalescent COVID-19. In DNA form, the CDR3 reads TGTGCCAGCAGTTACTCCGGGACAGCTTTACCACCCCTCCACTTT. Encoded protein: CASSYSGTALPPLHF.